A selection of T cell receptor beta chains follows, all from one sample in a study of T cells in localized non-small cell lung cancer. The protocol was immunoSEQ multiplex PCR, while the TCRdb copy is restricted to in-frame clones and leaves out a portion. The sample has 30,000 to 35,000 clones, roughly 90% seen once. The specimen was peripheral blood, collected before any cancer treatment. Receptors were obtained from a woman between 40 and 69 years old with stage I lung adenocarcinoma. Both conserved end residues are trimmed from each CDR3. Fields, in order: J gene, V gene, CDR3 protein.

j_gene: TRBJ2-7
v_gene: TRBV23-1
CDR3aa: ASSQSAQRSYEQY

j_gene: TRBJ2-7
v_gene: TRBV7-9
CDR3aa: ASSVGQGAYEQY

j_gene: TRBJ1-4
v_gene: TRBV9
CDR3aa: ASSVDWEGVLF

j_gene: TRBJ2-1
v_gene: TRBV7-9
CDR3aa: ASSLYSRSSYNEQF

j_gene: TRBJ1-2
v_gene: TRBV5-4
CDR3aa: ASSSGTTLGYGYT

j_gene: TRBJ2-7
v_gene: TRBV9
CDR3aa: ASSVAQGSSYEQY

j_gene: TRBJ2-1
v_gene: TRBV11-1
CDR3aa: ASSLGGAPTNEQF

j_gene: TRBJ2-2
v_gene: TRBV30
CDR3aa: AWKGGGGHTGELF

j_gene: TRBJ2-4
v_gene: TRBV29-1
CDR3aa: SITRGENIQY

j_gene: TRBJ1-5
v_gene: TRBV19
CDR3aa: ASRNEPGPINQPQH

j_gene: TRBJ1-6
v_gene: TRBV7-9
CDR3aa: ASGLSGQAHSPLH

j_gene: TRBJ2-5
v_gene: TRBV6-5
CDR3aa: ASSFMGGGQETQY

j_gene: TRBJ1-2
v_gene: TRBV7-2
CDR3aa: ASSLTYGTNYGYT